Below are 19 T cell receptor beta chains sequenced from a single sample in a study of blood T cell repertoires in COVID-19. Sequencing used immunoSEQ multiplex PCR; TCRdb keeps in-frame clones, though not all of them. The sample carries 95,000 to 100,000 clones, under 85% recorded once. Specimen: peripheral blood. The receptors were gathered from a human donor in a cohort sampled during active COVID-19.

This rearrangement joins TRBV7-6 to TRBJ1-6, with D perhaps matching TRBD1 (5 bases). Trimming pared 5 bases from V and 5 bases from J, leaving 10 bases between. The germline CDR1 and CDR2 sequences are SGHVS and FNYEAQ. The CDR3 covers 14 residues. The CDR3 sequence is CASSKETDNSPLHF. The DNA for the CDR3 is TGTGCCAGCAGCAAAGAGACAGATAATTCACCCCTCCACTTT.

The rearrangement uses TRBV18 and TRBJ1-1; no clear D. In germline, CDR1 is KGHSH, CDR2 LQKENI. The V and J ends lost 8 bases and 4 bases respectively, with 20 bases between them. The CDR3 length is 15 residues. CDR3 bases: TGTGCCAGCAAGACGGACCTTGGTGGGAGCACTGAAGCTTTCTTT. Residues: CASKTDLGGSTEAFF. Using reference TRBV18 and TRBJ1-1 for the parts outside the CDR3, the full variable domain is NAGVMQNPRHLVRRRGQEARLRCSPMKGHSHVYWYRQLPEEGLKFMVYLQKENIIDESGMPKERFSAEFPKEGPSILRIQQVVRGDSAAYFCASKTDLGGSTEAFFGQGTRLTVV.

V is TRBV15 and J is TRBJ1-5; 10 bases are a match to TRBD1. Germline V CDR1 and CDR2: LNHNV, YYDKDF (reference sequence). CDR3 size: 16 residues. V was pared by 0 bases and J by 6 bases, with 5 bases of the junction left unmatched. CDR3 in DNA: TGTGCCACCAGCAGAGATAGACAGGGGGCAGGTCAGCCCCAGCATTTT. This encodes CATSRDRQGAGQPQHF.

The chain carries TRBV4-3 and TRBJ2-3; TRBD2 matches at 10 bases. Germline CDR1 is LGHNA and CDR2 is YSLEER. The V gene end was trimmed by 0 bases and the J gene end by 4 bases; junction bases not matched to a gene: 7. CDR3 length equals 17 residues. CDR3 sequence (DNA): TGCGCCAGCAGCCAAGATTTAGCGGGGGGCTCAGCAGATACGCAGTATTTT. This encodes CASSQDLAGGSADTQYF.

The chain is built from TRBV7-2 and TRBJ1-1, with D possibly being TRBD1 (5 bases). The CDR3 spans 15 residues. In germline, CDR1 is SGHTA, CDR2 FQGNSA. V gave up 2 bases and J gave up 7 bases, with 17 bases separating them. In nucleotides, the CDR3 is TGTGCCAGCAGCTTACTTATGGGGGGAGGCGATGAAGCTTTCTTT. It translates to CASSLLMGGGDEAFF.

J is TRBJ1-2 and V is TRBV4-1; no firm D call. The length of the CDR3 is 16 residues. V was cut by 1 base and J by 3 bases, with 15 bases left in between. Per germline, CDR1 MGHRA and CDR2 YSYEKL. CDR3 DNA sequence: TGCGCCAGCAGCCAAGGGAGCTCGACGGTTGACTATGGCTACACCTTC. Amino acid sequence: CASSQGSSTVDYGYTF.

The table lists this clone with a few counts. DNA for the CDR3: TGTGCCAGCAGTTCAGTCGCAGGTGGCAATCAGCCCCAGCATTTT. Its protein is CASSSVAGGNQPQHF. The V call is TRBV27, the J call TRBJ1-5; D not resolved. Germline V gene sequence: CDR1 MNHEY, CDR2 SMNVEV (reference sequence). V gave up 4 bases and J gave up 2 bases, with 12 bases separating them. The CDR3 extends over 15 amino acids.

The rearrangement links TRBV6-5 to TRBJ2-7, with D possibly TRBD2 on 5 matching bases. With 6 bases removed from V and 0 bases from J, the gap between germline ends came to 9 bases. The CDR3 length is 13 residues. In germline, CDR1 is MNHEY, CDR2 SVGAGI. CDR3 protein: CASRSGDSYEQYF. The CDR3, as DNA: TGTGCCAGCAGGAGCGGAGACTCCTACGAGCAGTACTTC.

The chain joins TRBV28 to TRBJ2-7; no reliable D call. The CDR3 is made up of 15 amino acids. Trimming took 7 bases from V and 3 from J, leaving 19 bases between them. The V gene's germline CDR1 is MDHEN and CDR2 SYDVKM. The CDR3 is CASTLTAGSSYEQYF. The CDR3 nucleotides are TGTGCCAGCACCCTGACTGCTGGGTCCAGCTACGAGCAGTACTTC.

The genes are TRBV19 and TRBJ1-2, with 8 bases that match TRBD1. The CDR3 has 15 residues. The V gene's germline CDR1 is LNHDA and CDR2 SQIVND (reference sequence). The V segment lost 5 bases and the J segment 8 bases; nucleotides outside the gene matches: 13. CDR3 amino acids: CASSPPDRVVSGYTF. CDR3 nucleotides: TGTGCCAGTAGTCCCCCGGACAGGGTGGTAAGCGGCTACACCTTC.

This chain links TRBV5-6 with TRBJ2-5, with 8 bases fitting TRBD1. Unmatched junction bases numbered 10, after V lost 4 bases and J lost 5 bases. The CDR3 covers 15 residues. The germline V gene has CDR1 SGHDT and CDR2 YYEEEE. The CDR3 nucleotides are TGTGCCAGCAGCCTTGGACAGGGAGGCATCGAGACCCAGTACTTC. The encoded protein is CASSLGQGGIETQYF.

The J gene is TRBJ1-1, the V gene TRBV7-2, with D possibly TRBD1 on 6 matching bases. Trimming took off 3 bases at V and 4 bases at J, with 12 bases between the two ends. The CDR3 consists of 14 residues. The germline gives CDR1 SGHTA, CDR2 FQGNSA. The CDR3 region is CASSFSGTRTEAFF. As DNA, the CDR3 is TGTGCCAGCAGCTTTTCGGGGACACGCACTGAAGCTTTCTTT.

The CDR3 sequence is CASSSGGSGYTF. CDR3 DNA: TGCGCCAGCAGCTCAGGGGGCTCTGGCTACACCTTC. The V and J genes are TRBV5-1 and TRBJ1-2; TRBD1 aligns across 8 bases. V shed 3 bases and J 7 bases; nucleotides not matched to a gene: 2. This CDR3 comprises 12 residues. Germline-derived CDR1 and CDR2 are SGHRS and YFSETQ.

The chain combines TRBV9 with TRBJ1-2; perhaps TRBD1 as D (6 bases). Trimming stripped 2 bases from V and 4 bases from J, with 9 bases between. Germline V gene lookup returns CDR1 SGDLS and CDR2 YYNGEE. The CDR3 totals 13 residues. CDR3 in amino acids: CASSVTGPYGYTF. CDR3 sequence (DNA): TGTGCCAGCAGCGTGACAGGACCCTATGGCTACACCTTC.

The rearrangement uses TRBV25-1 and TRBJ2-2; no definite D call. CDR3 size: 14 residues. Between the trimmed V and J ends, which lost 3 bases and 6 bases, there was a span of 11 bases. Germline V gives CDR1 MGHDK, CDR2 SYGVNS. The DNA of the CDR3 is TGTGCCAGCAGTGACGGTAGAGGCCCCGGGGAGCTGTTTTTT. Encoded protein: CASSDGRGPGELFF. The full variable domain, with the rest looked up from reference TRBV25-1 and TRBJ2-2, is EADIYQTPRYLVIGTGKKITLECSQTMGHDKMYWYQQDPGMELHLIHYSYGVNSTEKGDLSSESTVSRIRTEHFPLTLESARPSHTSQYLCASSDGRGPGELFFGEGSRLTVL.

This rearrangement joins TRBV11-2 to TRBJ2-1; D possibly corresponds to TRBD1 (5 bases). Trimming cost V 5 bases and J 4 bases, with 9 bases left between them. The CDR3 is 13 residues long. CDR1 and CDR2 (germline): SGHAT, FQNNGV. CDR3 region: CASSPRTYNEQFF. CDR3 coding DNA: TGTGCCAGCAGCCCAAGGACATACAATGAGCAGTTCTTC.

This clone appeared a single time. This chain joins TRBV6-5 and TRBJ1-2; D is possibly TRBD1 (5 bases). Trimming removed 7 bases from V and 1 base from J, with 13 bases in between. This CDR3 has 14 residues. The germline CDR1 and CDR2 sequences are MNHEY and SVGAGI. CDR3 residues: CASTQTGRNYGYTF. The CDR3 DNA sequence: TGTGCCAGCACCCAAACAGGCCGTAACTATGGCTACACCTTC.

The chain combines TRBV7-9 with TRBJ1-1, with 9 nucleotides matching TRBD1. Trimming cost V 6 bases and J 3 bases; bases outside gene matches: 11. CDR3 size: 16 residues. Germline V CDR1 and CDR2: SEHNR, FQNEAQ (reference sequence). CDR3 in DNA: TGTGCCAGCAGGAATTTGCCGACAGGGGGGGACACTGAAGCTTTCTTT. As protein: CASRNLPTGGDTEAFF.

The V call is TRBV19, the J call TRBJ1-2, with 8 bases fitting TRBD1. The CDR3 length is 14 residues. The germline V gene has CDR1 LNHDA and CDR2 SQIVND (reference sequence). Unmatched junction bases numbered 6, after V lost 5 bases and J lost 4 bases. CDR3: CASSASGGAYGYTF. The DNA for the CDR3 is TGTGCCAGTAGTGCGTCAGGGGGCGCCTATGGCTACACCTTC.